Each of the 4 T cell receptor beta chains below was sequenced from the same sample in a study of regulatory T cells in long-lasting Graves disease (dated by TCRdb to the early 2020s). The library was produced with multiplex PCR. The sequencer listed for this sample is Illumina HiSeq 4000. To build TCR beta libraries, CDR3 regions were amplified by Arm-PCR using iRepertoire HTBI primers. The public sequencing data were trimmed at Q25 with fastp and processed into clonotypes with MiXCR by TCRdb, which kept only in-frame beta chains. Every distinct CDR3 protein forms one entry, paired with its most common genes and DNA. The sample includes around 450,000 distinct CDR3 sequences, with around 15% observed a single time. The ten largest make up more than 10% of the sample. The sample's time point label, decoded: newly diagnosed GD, antithyroid drugs for less than 3 months. RNA was extracted from PBMCs in TRIzol for both TCR sequencing and RNA sequencing.

These data were likewise used in another study, on T cells in Graves' hyperthyroidism and ophthalmopathy.

The sequenced sample was peripheral blood mononuclear cells (PBMCs), obtained at new diagnosis, from a patient treated with antithyroid drugs. The receptor source for this set is a man aged 40-50 years with Graves disease. Donor details come from another sample of the same person, matched by shared clones.

This chain links TRBV20-1 with TRBJ2-7; the D gene is possibly TRBD2 (6 bases). The germline V gene encodes CDR1 DFQATT and CDR2 SNEGSKA (reference sequence). CDR3 length: 15 residues. CDR3: CSPKGGKVKSYEQYF. The CDR3 region has the DNA TGCAGCCCCAAAGGCGGGAAAGTCAAATCCTACGAGCAGTACTTC.

This clonotype was found a few times. The genes are TRBV12-3 or TRBV12-4 and TRBJ1-6; D not resolved. V was trimmed by 1 base and J by 5 bases, leaving 6 bases between them. This CDR3 has 14 residues. CDR3 nucleotides: TGTGCCAGCAGTTTAGGGCCTAATAATTCACCCCTCCACTTT. Its protein product is CASSLGPNNSPLHF.

This clonotype was observed at least ten times. This chain connects TRBV2 to TRBJ2-7; D is possibly TRBD1 or TRBD2 (5 bases each). This CDR3 contains 13 residues. Germline V lookup: CDR1 SNHLY, CDR2 FYNNEI. Trimming shortened V by 11 bases and J by 2 bases, and 16 bases separated the two germline ends. For the CDR3, the DNA is TGTGCCTCCACCGGGACCCAGCCCTACGAGCAGTACTTC. This sequence encodes CASTGTQPYEQYF.

This clonotype has a handful of counts. This sequence joins TRBV29-1 and TRBJ2-7, with D tentatively TRBD1 or TRBD2 (5 bases each). Trimming took 1 base from V and 2 from J, leaving 12 bases between them. This CDR3 spans 14 amino acids. The germline V gene encodes CDR1 SQVTM and CDR2 ANQGSEA. CDR3 residues: CSVEGPGRAYEQYF. DNA of the CDR3: TGCAGCGTTGAAGGTCCAGGGCGGGCCTACGAGCAGTACTTC.